The rows below give T cell receptor beta chains drawn from one sample of a study of CD8 T cells in ankylosing spondylitis. TCRdb processed the 5' RACE reads anew with MiXCR; each CDR3 protein has one entry. The sample contains some 37,000 distinct CDR3 sequences, 16% of which appear only once. Sequencing was performed on blood. The source is a male donor with ankylosing spondylitis or in good health (not recorded which). Each CDR3 is given with its conserved first and last residue. D genes are given only for firm matches. A row's size may be missing; if present it is once, few, many or a size class.

size,length,D,J,V,CDR3,DNA
few,16,NA,TRBJ1-2,TRBV28,CASSSDPGQARVGYTF,TGTGCCAGCAGCTCTGACCCGGGACAAGCGAGAGTTGGCTACACCTTC
NA,16,NA,TRBJ2-2,TRBV20-1,CSARHPRSMGTGELFF,TGCAGTGCTAGACACCCAAGGAGTATGGGCACCGGGGAGCTGTTTTTT
few,15,NA,TRBJ2-2,TRBV5-1,CASTGGRPNTGELFF,TGCGCCAGCACTGGGGGAAGGCCAAACACCGGGGAGCTGTTTTTT
NA,16,NA,TRBJ1-4,TRBV6-5,CASSYSSGTPNEKLFF,TGTGCCAGCAGTTACTCGTCCGGGACACCGAATGAAAAACTGTTTTTT
few,15,NA,TRBJ2-3,TRBV12-3/TRBV12-4,CASSLEQGRTDTQYF,TGTGCCAGCAGTTTAGAGCAGGGACGCACAGATACGCAGTATTTT
few,15,NA,TRBJ1-5,TRBV28,CASSLLSGEHQPQHF,TGTGCCAGCAGTTTATTATCAGGGGAACATCAGCCCCAGCATTTT
NA,15,NA,TRBJ2-1,TRBV20-1,CSASRPGSSYNEQFF,TGCAGTGCTAGTCGTCCGGGGAGCTCCTACAATGAGCAGTTCTTC
NA,13,NA,TRBJ2-3,TRBV7-7,CASSLGHRDTQYF,TGTGCTAGCAGTCTAGGCCATCGGGATACGCAGTATTTT
few,11,NA,TRBJ2-5,TRBV2,CASSETGPQYF,TGTGCCAGCAGTGAAACGGGGCCCCAGTACTTC
NA,13,NA,TRBJ2-3,TRBV4-3,CASSQATRDTQYF,TGCGCCAGCAGCCAAGCGACTCGGGATACGCAGTATTTT
NA,15,TRBD2,TRBJ2-1,TRBV12-3/TRBV12-4,CASSPSGGVRNEQFF,TGTGCCAGCAGTCCAAGCGGGGGGGTGAGAAATGAGCAGTTCTTC
NA,16,NA,TRBJ2-1,TRBV20-1,CSARDSLAKVYNEQFF,TGCAGTGCTAGAGATAGTCTAGCGAAAGTCTACAATGAGCAGTTCTTC
NA,13,NA,TRBJ1-1,TRBV29-1,CSGTRGRDTEAFF,TGCAGCGGGACCCGGGGCAGGGATACTGAAGCTTTCTTT
few,14,NA,TRBJ2-3,TRBV20-1,CSAISGPRGDTRYF,TGCAGTGCCATTAGCGGCCCTAGGGGAGATACGCGGTATTTT
NA,16,NA,TRBJ2-2,TRBV20-1,CSARDRGIPYTGELFF,TGCAGTGCTAGAGATAGAGGTATTCCCTACACCGGGGAGCTGTTTTTT
NA,17,NA,TRBJ2-3,TRBV7-2,CASSLVSWGVETDTQYF,TGTGCCAGCAGCTTAGTGAGTTGGGGGGTTGAGACAGATACGCAGTATTTT
few,16,NA,TRBJ2-1,TRBV6-5,CASSYLQSRAHNEQFF,TGTGCCAGCAGTTACTTACAGTCAAGAGCCCACAATGAGCAGTTCTTC
NA,13,NA,TRBJ2-7,TRBV30,CAWSLTETYEQYF,TGTGCCTGGAGTTTGACAGAGACCTACGAGCAGTACTTC
few,15,NA,TRBJ2-3,TRBV7-2,CASTPRRVGTDTQYF,TGTGCCAGCACCCCCAGGAGGGTAGGAACAGATACGCAGTATTTT
few,14,NA,TRBJ2-6,TRBV20-1,CSANSISGANVLTF,TGCAGTGCTAATAGTATCTCTGGGGCCAACGTCCTGACTTTC
few,12,NA,TRBJ2-7,TRBV20-1,CSARAPTYEQYF,TGCAGTGCTAGGGCTCCCACCTACGAGCAGTACTTC
NA,15,NA,TRBJ2-2,TRBV2,CASSEGSGNTGELFF,TGTGCCAGCAGTGAGGGTAGCGGGAACACCGGGGAGCTGTTTTTT
few,12,NA,TRBJ2-4,TRBV5-6,CASSRGGWLEYF,TGTGCCAGCAGCCGTGGTGGGTGGCTCGAGTACTTC
few,8,NA,TRBJ2-1,TRBV20-1,CSANEQFF,TGCAGTGCTAATGAGCAGTTCTTC
NA,14,TRBD2,TRBJ2-1,TRBV5-1,CASRTAAGGNEQFF,TGCGCCAGCCGGACCGCGGCGGGGGGCAATGAGCAGTTCTTC
few,14,NA,TRBJ2-1,TRBV29-1,CSVAGGGVYNEQFF,TGCAGCGTTGCAGGGGGAGGAGTGTACAATGAGCAGTTCTTC
NA,14,NA,TRBJ2-1,TRBV9,CASSVEGTYNEQFF,TGTGCCAGCAGCGTAGAGGGGACCTACAATGAGCAGTTCTTC
few,14,TRBD1,TRBJ1-1,TRBV29-1,CSVYPGGGYTEAFF,TGCAGCGTTTACCCAGGGGGGGGTTACACTGAAGCTTTCTTT
NA,16,TRBD1,TRBJ1-4,TRBV5-1,CASSLRGTGWGEKLFF,TGCGCCAGCAGCCTAAGAGGGACAGGCTGGGGTGAAAAACTGTTTTTT
NA,15,TRBD1,TRBJ2-7,TRBV7-2,CASSSGTGPFYEQYF,TGTGCCAGCAGCTCGGGGACAGGACCCTTCTACGAGCAGTACTTC
NA,16,NA,TRBJ2-2,TRBV20-1,CSARAGLAGVTGELFF,TGCAGTGCTAGAGCTGGTTTGGCAGGGGTCACCGGGGAGCTGTTTTTT
few,12,NA,TRBJ1-1,TRBV12-3/TRBV12-4,CASSPTITEAFF,TGTGCCAGCAGCCCAACGATCACTGAAGCTTTCTTT
few,15,NA,TRBJ2-2,TRBV6-2/TRBV6-3,CASSYGLLNTGELFF,TGTGCCAGCAGTTACGGACTACTGAACACCGGGGAGCTGTTTTTT
few,13,NA,TRBJ1-4,TRBV20-1,CSARDGPSNGLFF,TGCAGTGCTAGGGACGGACCTAGTAATGGACTGTTTTTT
few,15,NA,TRBJ2-2,TRBV10-3,CAISDAKANTGELFF,TGTGCCATCAGTGATGCCAAAGCTAACACCGGGGAGCTGTTTTTT
few,14,TRBD1,TRBJ1-4,TRBV25-1,CASRSGTGVEKLFF,TGTGCTAGCAGGTCCGGGACAGGGGTTGAAAAACTGTTTTTT
few,13,NA,TRBJ2-2,TRBV2,CASTKEGTGELFF,TGTGCCAGCACCAAAGAAGGGACCGGGGAGCTGTTTTTT
NA,12,NA,TRBJ1-1,TRBV20-1,CSARDPNTEAFF,TGCAGTGCTCGGGACCCGAACACTGAAGCTTTCTTT